This entry describes one T cell receptor (beta chain). Its antigen is as yet unknown. The repertoire was sequenced with immunoSEQ multiplex PCR; TCRdb's copy has only in-frame clones and lacks some. The sample lists some 120,000 clones, 85% to 90% occurring once. The entry originates in a study of T cell responses to AZD1222 COVID-19 vaccine. Germline V CDR1 and CDR2: LNHNV, YYDKDF (reference sequence). The CDR3 sequence is 18 residues long. V gave up 0 bases and J gave up 0 bases; unmatched junction bases: 7. Study-wide results and limits: Females made up more of the donors, who were largely white British, and clonal diversity may have come out too low.

The receptor's source is an adult in good health. The genes are TRBV15 and TRBJ2-5; 10 positions agree with TRBD2. The sample consisted of peripheral blood, taken on day 0 of AZD1222 vaccination. Here the CDR3 reads CATSRDGLAELHQETQYF. CDR3 coding DNA: TGTGCCACCAGCAGAGACGGACTAGCGGAGTTACACCAAGAGACCCAGTACTTC.